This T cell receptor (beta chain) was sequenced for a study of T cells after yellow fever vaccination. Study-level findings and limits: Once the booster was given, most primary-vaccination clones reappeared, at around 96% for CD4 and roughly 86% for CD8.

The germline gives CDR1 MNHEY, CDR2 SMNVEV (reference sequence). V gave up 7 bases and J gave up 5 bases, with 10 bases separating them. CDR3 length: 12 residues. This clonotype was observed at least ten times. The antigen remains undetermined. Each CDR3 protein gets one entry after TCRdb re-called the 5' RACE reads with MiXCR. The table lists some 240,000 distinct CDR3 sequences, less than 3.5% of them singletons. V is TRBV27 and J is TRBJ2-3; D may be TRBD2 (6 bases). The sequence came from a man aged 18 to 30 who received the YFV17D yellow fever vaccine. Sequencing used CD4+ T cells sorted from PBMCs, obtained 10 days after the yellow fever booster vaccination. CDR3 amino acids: CASKTEGDTQYF. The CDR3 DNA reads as TGTGCCAGCAAAACGGAGGGAGATACGCAGTATTTT.